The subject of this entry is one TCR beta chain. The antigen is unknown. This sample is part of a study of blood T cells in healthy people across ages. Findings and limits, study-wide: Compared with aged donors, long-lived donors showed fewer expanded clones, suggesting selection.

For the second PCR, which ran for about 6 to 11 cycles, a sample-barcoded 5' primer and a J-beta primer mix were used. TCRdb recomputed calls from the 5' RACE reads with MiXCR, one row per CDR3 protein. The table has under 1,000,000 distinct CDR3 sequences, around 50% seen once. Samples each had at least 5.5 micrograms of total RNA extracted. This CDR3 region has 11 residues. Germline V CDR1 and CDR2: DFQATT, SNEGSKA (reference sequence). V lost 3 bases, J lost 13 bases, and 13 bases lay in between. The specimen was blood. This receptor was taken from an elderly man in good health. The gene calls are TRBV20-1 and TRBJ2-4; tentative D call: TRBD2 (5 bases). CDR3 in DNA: TGCAGTGCTAGCGGTAGCGAGGAGCAGTACTTC. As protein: CSASGSEEQYF.